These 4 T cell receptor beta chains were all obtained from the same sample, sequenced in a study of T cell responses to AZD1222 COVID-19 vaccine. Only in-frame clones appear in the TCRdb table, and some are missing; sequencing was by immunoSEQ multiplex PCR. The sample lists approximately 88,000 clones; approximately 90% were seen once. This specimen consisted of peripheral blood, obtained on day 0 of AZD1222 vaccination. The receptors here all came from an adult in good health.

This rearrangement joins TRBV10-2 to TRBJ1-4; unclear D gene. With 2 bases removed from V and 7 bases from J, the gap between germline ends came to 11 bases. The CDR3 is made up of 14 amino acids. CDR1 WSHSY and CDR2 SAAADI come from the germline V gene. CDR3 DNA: TGCGCCAGCAGTGAGACAGTGATGGGTGAAAAACTGTTTTTT. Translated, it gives CASSETVMGEKLFF.

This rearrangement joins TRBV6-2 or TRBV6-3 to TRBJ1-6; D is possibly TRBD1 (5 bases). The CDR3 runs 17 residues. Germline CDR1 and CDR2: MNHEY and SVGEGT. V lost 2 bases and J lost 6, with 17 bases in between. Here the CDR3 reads CASSYAGTGKGNSPLHF. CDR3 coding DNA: TGTGCCAGCAGTTACGCCGGGACGGGCAAGGGTAATTCACCCCTCCACTTT.

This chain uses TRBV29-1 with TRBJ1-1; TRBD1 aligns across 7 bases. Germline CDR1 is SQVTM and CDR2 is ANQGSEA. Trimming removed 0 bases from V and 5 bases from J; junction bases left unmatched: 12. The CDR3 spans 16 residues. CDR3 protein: CSVEDGGYRGGTEAFF. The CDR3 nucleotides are TGCAGCGTTGAAGATGGGGGATACAGGGGCGGAACTGAAGCTTTCTTT.

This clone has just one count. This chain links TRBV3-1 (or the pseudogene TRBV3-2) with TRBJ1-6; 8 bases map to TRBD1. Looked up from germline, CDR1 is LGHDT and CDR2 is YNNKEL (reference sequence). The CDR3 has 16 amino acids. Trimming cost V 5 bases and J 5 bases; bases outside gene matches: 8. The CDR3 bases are TGTGCCAGCAGCACCCCCGCCAGGGGGCATAATTCACCCCTCCACTTT. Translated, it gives CASSTPARGHNSPLHF.